This entry features one T cell receptor beta chain sequence. Its antigen specificity is not known. Per-nucleotide qualities are absent, and no much larger clonotype sits a single base away. With the immunoSEQ assay, which is a bias-controlled multiplex PCR relying on V- and J-specific primers, TCR beta CDR3 regions were amplified from genomic DNA. A second PCR step added a proprietary barcode and Illumina adapter sequences to the CDR3 amplicons. CDR3 libraries were sequenced on an Illumina MiSeq instrument. On the authors' methods: Export and quality control were handled in immunoSEQ Analyzer 3.0, while downstream analyses relied on R Bioconductor and Immunarch. Only productive rearrangements in the normalized downsampled data set went into calculating the repertoire metrics. In the normalized cohort, clonotypes with more than 5 templates were defined as pathologically expanded. The Inverse Simpson Index was used to measure repertoire diversity. To capture all clonotypes, the CMV-specificity analyses were run on the non-normalized data set. Held by TCRdb, this immuneACCESS table contains in-frame sequences only and omits some clones. Under half of the omission traces to an unresolved V gene where checked; the cause of the rest is unknown. Clone size and the V and J calls come from that table; the DNA yielded D and trimming. For this sample there are 9,400 or so clones; 86% appear just once. The ten largest clonotypes hold about 40% of the sample.

This specimen belongs to a study of T cell clonotyping in hematopoietic cell transplantation listed by TCRdb under 2021. For the study in its entirety: In the study, some 140 blood samples were gathered from approximately 33 consecutive transplant recipients and their related donors. Recruitment of patients was conducted between 2015 and January 2017, and follow-up was continued until late 2020 or death. General findings and caveats noted by the study authors: Sample size was limited, and cells were not sorted, so CD4 and CD8 repertoire contributions could not be separated. After transplant, TCR diversity in recipients dropped, and pathologically expanded clonotypes climbed progressively between day 30 and day 180. Inverse Simpson Index values from donors and from recipients before transplant predicted broader TCR repertoire diversity after transplant. Just a small fraction of recipient repertoires overlapped with donor repertoires, and more than 95% appeared de novo at the given depth.

The time point tag for this specimen amounts to: 180 days after allo-HCT. Blood from recipients was drawn roughly 28 days before transplant, then again at days 30, 100 and 180 after transplant. Using Nuclei Lysis Solution, genomic DNA was extracted from unfractionated peripheral blood mononuclear cells that were either fresh or cryopreserved. CDR1 is given as SNHLY and CDR2 as FYNNEI, both from the germline V gene. Between the V and J ends, shortened by 5 bases and 2 bases respectively, the junction contains 2 bases. The CDR3 contains 11 residues, cysteine and phenylalanine counted. The entry retains the CDR3 DNA only, 33 bases that are in frame from base 1.

The starting material was PBMCs, obtained 180 days after allogeneic stem cell transplant. Recombination connected TRBV2 to TRBJ2-3; the D segment cannot be called with confidence. This TCR was sampled from a human patient who had an allogeneic stem cell transplant, so the T cells may come from the graft donor. The donor label of this sample is uncertain. Some clones in this sample may be carry-over from other donors' samples. The CDR3 protein sequence reads: CASSSTDTQYF. The DNA is TGTGCCAGCAGTTCCACAGATACGCAGTATTTT.